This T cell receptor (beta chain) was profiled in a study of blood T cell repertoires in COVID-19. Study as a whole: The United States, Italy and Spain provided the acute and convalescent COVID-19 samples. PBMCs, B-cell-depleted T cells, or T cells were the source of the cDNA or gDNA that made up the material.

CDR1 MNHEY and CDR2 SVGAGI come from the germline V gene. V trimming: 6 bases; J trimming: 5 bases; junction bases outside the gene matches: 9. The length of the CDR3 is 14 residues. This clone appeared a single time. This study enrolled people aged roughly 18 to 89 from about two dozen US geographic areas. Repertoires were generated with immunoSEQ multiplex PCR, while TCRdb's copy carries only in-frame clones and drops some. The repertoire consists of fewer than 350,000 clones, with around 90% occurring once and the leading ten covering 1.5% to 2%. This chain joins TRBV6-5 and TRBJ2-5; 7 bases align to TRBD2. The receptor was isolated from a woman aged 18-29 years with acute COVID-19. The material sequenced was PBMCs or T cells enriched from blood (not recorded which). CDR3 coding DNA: TGTGCCAGCAGCCACCGACTAGCCGGGGAGACCCAGTACTTC. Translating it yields CASSHRLAGETQYF.